The source of this T cell receptor (beta chain) is a study of T cell repertoires in cytomegalovirus infection. On the study more broadly: Public TCR beta signature analysis indicated the presence of both CMV infection and matching HLA type. Study results and limitations: Predominance within the ex vivo response was attributable to HLA-C-restricted CMV-specific TCR beta clonotypes. Carriers of CMV plus the relevant HLA were identified by cumulative public TCR beta family frequency.

TCRdb ran MiXCR on the reads and lists one entry per CDR3 protein. The sample includes approximately 500,000 distinct CDR3 sequences, about a quarter seen only once; the top ten take 13%. The CDR3 is 15 amino acids. Germline assignment: CDR1 MNHNS and CDR2 SASEGT. V trimming: 5 bases; J trimming: 7 bases; junction bases outside the gene matches: 9. This clonotype was picked up a small number of times. What it recognizes is unknown. Input material: PBMCs. The V call is TRBV6-1, the J call TRBJ2-7; 12 bases match TRBD2. The source of this sequence is a human donor in good health (CMV status not recorded). Some clones in this sample may be carry-over from other donors' samples. The CDR3: CASSPLAGGPSEQYV. The CDR3 DNA reads TGTGCCAGCAGTCCCCTAGCGGGAGGGCCGAGTGAGCAGTACGTC.